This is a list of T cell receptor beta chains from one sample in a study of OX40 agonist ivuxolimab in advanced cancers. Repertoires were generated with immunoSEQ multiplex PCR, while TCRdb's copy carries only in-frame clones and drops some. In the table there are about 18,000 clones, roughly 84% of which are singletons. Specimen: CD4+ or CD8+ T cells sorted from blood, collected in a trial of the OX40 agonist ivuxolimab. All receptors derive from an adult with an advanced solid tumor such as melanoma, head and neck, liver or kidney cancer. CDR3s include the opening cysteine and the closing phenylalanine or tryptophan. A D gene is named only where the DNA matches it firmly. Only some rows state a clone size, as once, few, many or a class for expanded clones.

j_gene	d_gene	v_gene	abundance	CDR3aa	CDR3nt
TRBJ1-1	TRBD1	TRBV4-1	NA	CASSQMDRANTEAFF	TGCGCCAGCAGCCAAATGGACAGGGCCAACACTGAAGCTTTCTTT
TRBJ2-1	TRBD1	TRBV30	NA	CAWSLGGPYNEQFF	TGTGCCTGGAGTTTAGGGGGCCCATACAATGAGCAGTTCTTC
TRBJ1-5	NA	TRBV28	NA	CASGPEEPQHF	TGTGCCAGCGGACCCGAAGAGCCCCAGCATTTT
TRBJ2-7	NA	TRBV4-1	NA	CASSYRVGANEQYF	TGCGCCAGCAGCTACAGGGTTGGGGCCAACGAGCAGTACTTC
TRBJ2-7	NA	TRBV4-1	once	CASSQPQERHEQYF	TGCGCCAGCAGCCAACCTCAGGAGCGACACGAGCAGTACTTC
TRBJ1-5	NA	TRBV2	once	CASRDPTGYQPQHF	TGTGCCAGCAGGGACCCGACAGGCTATCAGCCCCAGCATTTT
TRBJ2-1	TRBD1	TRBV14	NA	CASSHTDRYAYNEQFF	TGTGCCAGCAGCCACACGGACAGGTATGCCTACAATGAGCAGTTCTTC
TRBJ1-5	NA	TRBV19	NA	CASRGLGGNQPQHF	TGTGCCAGTAGGGGACTTGGGGGCAATCAGCCCCAGCATTTT
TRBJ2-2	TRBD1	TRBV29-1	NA	CSVEPRDRETGELFF	TGCAGCGTTGAACCCCGGGACAGGGAGACCGGGGAGCTGTTTTTT
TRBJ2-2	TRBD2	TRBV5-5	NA	CASSLGGTSGGYTGELFF	TGTGCCAGCAGCTTGGGTGGGACTAGCGGGGGCTACACCGGGGAGCTGTTTTTT
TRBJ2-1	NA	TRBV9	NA	CASSVGAAHANEQFF	TGTGCCAGCAGCGTAGGGGCAGCCCATGCCAATGAGCAGTTCTTC
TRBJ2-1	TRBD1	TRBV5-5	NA	CASSLFDRAFSYNEQFF	TGTGCCAGCAGCTTATTTGACAGGGCTTTTTCCTACAATGAGCAGTTCTTC
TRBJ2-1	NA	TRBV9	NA	CASSVVTGSNNEQFF	TGTGCCAGCAGCGTAGTCACAGGGAGCAACAATGAGCAGTTCTTC
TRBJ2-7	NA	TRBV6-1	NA	CASSEIRRSYEQYF	TGTGCCAGCAGTGAAATTAGGCGGTCCTACGAGCAGTACTTC
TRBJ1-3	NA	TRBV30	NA	CAWSDRTAGNTIYF	TGTGCCTGGAGTGACCGAACGGCTGGAAACACCATATATTTT
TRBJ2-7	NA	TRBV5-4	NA	CASSQLGDEQYF	TGTGCCAGCAGCCAGTTGGGGGACGAGCAGTACTTC
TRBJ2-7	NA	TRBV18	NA	CASSPPLAGPSYEQYF	TGTGCCAGCTCACCACCGTTAGCAGGCCCCTCCTACGAGCAGTACTTC
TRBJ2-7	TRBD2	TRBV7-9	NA	CASSSGTSGVHYEQYF	TGTGCCAGCAGCTCAGGGACTAGCGGGGTGCACTACGAGCAGTACTTC
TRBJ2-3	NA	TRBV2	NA	CASSDGGYSTDTQYF	TGTGCCAGCAGTGATGGGGGATATAGCACAGATACGCAGTATTTT
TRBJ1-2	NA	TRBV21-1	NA	CASDRGGYTF	TGTGCCAGTGACAGGGGGGGCTACACCTTC
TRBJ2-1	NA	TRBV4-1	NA	CASSQGYGQYNEQFF	TGCGCCAGCAGCCAAGGTTATGGACAGTACAATGAGCAGTTCTTC
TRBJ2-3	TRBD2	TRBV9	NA	CASSERGALADTQYF	TGTGCCAGCAGCGAGCGGGGGGCCCTCGCAGATACGCAGTATTTT
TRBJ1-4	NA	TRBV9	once	CASSVARPPPGIEKLFF	TGTGCCAGCAGCGTAGCTCGTCCCCCTCCAGGGATTGAAAAACTGTTTTTT
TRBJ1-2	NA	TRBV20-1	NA	CSARGGDGYTF	TGCAGTGCTAGAGGGGGAGACGGCTACACCTTC
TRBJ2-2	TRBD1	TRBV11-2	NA	CASSETGQVFELFF	TGTGCCAGCAGCGAAACGGGACAGGTCTTTGAGCTGTTTTTT
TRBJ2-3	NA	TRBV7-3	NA	CASSSNLRAGISTDTQYF	TGTGCCAGCAGCTCAAATCTCCGGGCGGGGATTAGCACAGATACGCAGTATTTT
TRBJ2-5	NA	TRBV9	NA	CASSAPRDEGVQETQYF	TGTGCCAGCAGCGCACCCAGAGACGAGGGGGTCCAAGAGACCCAGTACTTC
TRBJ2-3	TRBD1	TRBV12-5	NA	CASGDRGGGADTQYF	TGTGCTAGTGGGGACAGGGGCGGAGGGGCAGATACGCAGTATTTT
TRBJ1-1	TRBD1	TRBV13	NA	CASSHTWRGDRGPFEAFF	TGTGCCAGCAGCCACACATGGAGGGGGGACAGGGGACCCTTTGAAGCTTTCTTT
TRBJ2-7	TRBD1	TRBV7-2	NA	CASSFDRGIHEQYF	TGTGCCAGCAGCTTTGACAGGGGGATTCACGAGCAGTACTTC
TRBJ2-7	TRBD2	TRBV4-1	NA	CASSLFGVSGGYEQYF	TGCGCCAGCAGCTTATTTGGGGTTAGCGGGGGCTACGAGCAGTACTTC
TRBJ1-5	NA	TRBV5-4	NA	CASRPGVGNQPQHF	TGTGCCAGCAGACCAGGGGTTGGCAATCAGCCCCAGCATTTT
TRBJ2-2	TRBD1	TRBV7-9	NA	CAGPGQGPTGELFF	TGTGCCGGTCCGGGACAGGGTCCCACCGGGGAGCTGTTTTTT
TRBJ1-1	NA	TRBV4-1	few	CASSLNPGRGSTEAFF	TGCGCCAGCAGCCTTAACCCAGGAAGGGGGAGCACTGAAGCTTTCTTT
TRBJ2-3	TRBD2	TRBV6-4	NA	CASSASGEGTDTQYF	TGTGCCAGCTCGGCGAGCGGGGAGGGGACAGATACGCAGTATTTT
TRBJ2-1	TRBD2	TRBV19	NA	CASSAGGQYNEQFF	TGTGCCAGTAGTGCGGGGGGTCAGTACAATGAGCAGTTCTTC
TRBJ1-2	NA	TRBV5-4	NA	CASSQGGGSYGYTF	TGTGCCAGCAGCCAAGGGGGAGGGAGCTATGGCTACACCTTC
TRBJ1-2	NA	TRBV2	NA	CASSPAAGPNYGYTF	TGTGCCAGCAGTCCGGCGGCAGGGCCTAACTATGGCTACACCTTC
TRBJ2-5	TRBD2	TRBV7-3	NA	CASSLAGGQETQYF	TGTGCCAGCAGCTTAGCGGGGGGGCAAGAGACCCAGTACTTC
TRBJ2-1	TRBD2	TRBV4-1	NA	CASSQSGTTSYNEQFF	TGCGCCAGCAGCCAATCCGGGACTACCTCCTACAATGAGCAGTTCTTC
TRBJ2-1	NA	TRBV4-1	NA	CASSLLNNEQFF	TGCGCCAGCAGCCTTCTGAACAATGAGCAGTTCTTC
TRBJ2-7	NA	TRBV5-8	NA	CASSGLSYEQYF	TGTGCCAGCAGCGGTCTATCCTACGAGCAGTACTTC
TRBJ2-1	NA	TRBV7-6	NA	CASSYRDSNSYNEQFF	TGTGCCAGCAGCTACCGGGACTCCAACTCCTACAATGAGCAGTTCTTC